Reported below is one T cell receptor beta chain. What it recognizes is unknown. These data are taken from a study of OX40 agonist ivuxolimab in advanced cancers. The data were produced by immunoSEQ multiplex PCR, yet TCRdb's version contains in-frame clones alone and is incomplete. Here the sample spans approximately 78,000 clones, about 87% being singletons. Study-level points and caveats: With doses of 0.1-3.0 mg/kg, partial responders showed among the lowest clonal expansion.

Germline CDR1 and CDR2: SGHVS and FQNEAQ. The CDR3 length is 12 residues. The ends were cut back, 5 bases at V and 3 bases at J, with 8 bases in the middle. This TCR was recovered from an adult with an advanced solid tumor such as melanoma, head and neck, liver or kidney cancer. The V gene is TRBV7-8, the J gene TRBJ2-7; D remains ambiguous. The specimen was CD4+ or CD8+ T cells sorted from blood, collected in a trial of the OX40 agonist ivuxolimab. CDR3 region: CASSPLFYEQYF. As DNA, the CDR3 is TGTGCCAGCAGCCCCCTCTTCTACGAGCAGTACTTC.